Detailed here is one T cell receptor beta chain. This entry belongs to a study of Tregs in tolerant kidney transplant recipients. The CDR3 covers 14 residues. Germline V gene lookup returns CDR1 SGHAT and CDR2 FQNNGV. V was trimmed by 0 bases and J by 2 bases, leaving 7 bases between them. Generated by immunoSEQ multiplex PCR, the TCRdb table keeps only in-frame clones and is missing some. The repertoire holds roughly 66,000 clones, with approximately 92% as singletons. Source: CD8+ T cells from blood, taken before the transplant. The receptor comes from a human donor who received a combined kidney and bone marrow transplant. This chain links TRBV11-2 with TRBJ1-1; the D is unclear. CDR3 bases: TGTGCCAGCAGCTTAGAACCGGGAAACACTGAAGCTTTCTTT. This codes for CASSLEPGNTEAFF. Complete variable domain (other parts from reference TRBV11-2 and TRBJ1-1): EAGVAQSPRYKIIEKRQSVAFWCNPISGHATLYWYQQILGQGPKLLIQFQNNGVVDDSQLPKDRFSAERLKGVDSTLKIQPAKLEDSAVYLCASSLEPGNTEAFFGQGTRLTVV.